This T cell receptor (beta chain) was recovered during a study of blood T cell repertoires in COVID-19. Study-level background: COVID-19 samples, acute and convalescent, were from the United States, Italy and Spain. Nucleic acid was either cDNA or gDNA, and it came from T cells, B-cell-depleted T cells, or PBMCs.

Per the study methods: Quantification of nucleated cells was approximated via reference gene primer amplification. The repertoire was sequenced with immunoSEQ multiplex PCR; TCRdb's copy has only in-frame clones and lacks some. The V and J calls and clone size come from that table; D and trimming were worked out from the DNA. In the table there are over 40,000 clones, about nine tenths of which are singletons. J lost 9 bases, V lost 1 base, and 4 bases had no gene match. CDR3 size: 12 residues. Germline V CDR1 and CDR2: SQVTM, ANQGSEA. The clonotype was recovered from a man between 65 and 85 years old with acute or convalescent COVID-19. Sequencing input: peripheral blood. The J gene is TRBJ2-5, the V gene TRBV29-1; 8 nucleotides agree with TRBD2. DNA of the CDR3: TGCAGCGTTGAAGCGGGGGGGCGGGCCCAGTACTTC. It is translated as CSVEAGGRAQYF.